The T cell receptor (beta chain) under discussion was sequenced for a study of shared clonotypes between healthy human individuals. Regarding the study as a whole: Among non-shared clonotypes, generation probabilities were lower than among those shared by all four donors.

The V segment lost 6 bases and the J segment 6 bases; nucleotides outside the gene matches: 6. CDR3 size: 13 residues. Germline CDR1 reads MNHEY; CDR2 reads SVGAGI. Measured with immunoSEQ multiplex PCR; TCRdb has only the in-frame clones, and not every one. Here the sample spans some 500,000 clones, 96% being singletons. Concerning this clone itself: Its antigen remains unidentified.

The receptor's source is a woman under 40 in good health. Sample: naive CD4+ T cells sorted from blood. Subset indicated: CD45RA+ positively selected. The rearrangement uses TRBV6-5 and TRBJ2-7; 9 bases are a match to TRBD1. The CDR3, as DNA: TGTGCCAGCAGGCGGGACAGGGTCGCCGAGCAGTACTTC. This sequence encodes CASRRDRVAEQYF.